The 27 T cell receptor beta chains below were found in one sample sequenced in a study of blood T cell repertoires in COVID-19. Data came from immunoSEQ multiplex PCR; TCRdb stores just in-frame clones and leaves some out. The sample has a few hundred thousand clones, 80% to 90% seen once. Sequenced: PBMCs or T cells enriched from blood (not recorded which). The receptors derive from a woman aged 45-65 years who had been exposed to COVID-19.

The genes are TRBV29-1 and TRBJ1-1; 7 bases fit TRBD1. CDR1 is SQVTM, CDR2 ANQGSEA, per germline. V shed 4 bases and J 10 bases; nucleotides not matched to a gene: 18. This CDR3 comprises 15 residues. CDR3 nucleotide sequence: TGCAGCGTTGTGTCTGCCCTATCGACAGGGACGAGAGCTTTCTTT. Protein sequence: CSVVSALSTGTRAFF.

CDR3 DNA: TGTGCCAGTAGCAAGTGGACAGGCCCAACCCCTATTGAAGCTTTCTTT. This codes for CASSKWTGPTPIEAFF. The chain combines TRBV19 with TRBJ1-1, with 7 bases lining up with TRBD1. Trimming at V came to 6 bases and at J to 7 bases, leaving 17 bases not matched to a gene. The CDR3 totals 16 residues. Germline V gene sequence: CDR1 LNHDA, CDR2 SQIVND (reference sequence).

This clone appeared once. J is TRBJ1-1 and V is TRBV27; TRBD1 is a possible D gene (6 bases). Trimming took off 6 bases at V and 1 base at J, with 18 bases between the two ends. The length of the CDR3 is 16 residues. Germline CDR1 is MNHEY and CDR2 is SMNVEV (reference sequence). The CDR3 nucleotides read TGTGCCAGCAGGCGACAGGAATTTACATCGAACACTGAAGCTTTCTTT. This encodes CASRRQEFTSNTEAFF.

The V gene is TRBV28, the J gene TRBJ2-7; TRBD2 matches at 8 bases. The V segment lost 4 bases and the J segment 4 bases; nucleotides outside the gene matches: 12. CDR1 MDHEN and CDR2 SYDVKM come from the germline V gene. CDR3 length: 16 residues. The CDR3 DNA follows: TGTGCCAGCAGTTGGACCTACGGTAGCGGGAAGTACGAGCAGTACTTC. It codes for CASSWTYGSGKYEQYF.

The chain has TRBV18 and TRBJ1-2; the D is unclear. This CDR3 is built from 15 residues. Germline V gene sequence: CDR1 KGHSH, CDR2 LQKENI. Trimming cost V 5 bases and J 3 bases, with 16 bases left between them. Here the CDR3 reads CASSEIVGADYGYTF. The CDR3 nucleotides are TGTGCCAGCTCAGAAATAGTCGGAGCCGACTATGGCTACACCTTC. Full variable domain (rest looked up from reference TRBV18 and TRBJ1-2): NAGVMQNPRHLVRRRGQEARLRCSPMKGHSHVYWYRQLPEEGLKFMVYLQKENIIDESGMPKERFSAEFPKEGPSILRIQQVVRGDSAAYFCASSEIVGADYGYTFGSGTRLTVV.

The chain couples TRBV19 to TRBJ1-5; D is perhaps TRBD1 (6 bases). This CDR3 is built from 16 residues. V shed 7 bases and J shed 1 base, with 17 bases lying between them. CDR1 LNHDA and CDR2 SQIVND come from the germline V gene (reference sequence). CDR3 sequence reads: CASTSTGGLSNQPQHF. CDR3 sequence (DNA): TGTGCCAGTACCTCTACGGGGGGGCTGAGCAATCAGCCCCAGCATTTT.

This sequence joins TRBV2 and TRBJ2-7; 8 bases are shared with TRBD1. J lost 2 bases, V lost 11 bases, and 14 bases had no gene match. The CDR3 consists of 15 residues. CDR1 and CDR2 (germline): SNHLY, FYNNEI. As DNA, the CDR3 is TGTGCCTCAAGTGATTATGGGACAGGCGCCTACGAGCAGTACTTC. It encodes CASSDYGTGAYEQYF.

V is TRBV7-2 and J is TRBJ1-5, with a tentative D call TRBD1 (6 bases). This CDR3 is built from 14 residues. In germline, CDR1 is SGHTA, CDR2 FQGNSA. Trimming took 5 bases from V and 1 from J, leaving 9 bases between them. CDR3 sequence: CASSQGFSNQPQHF. The CDR3 nucleotides read TGTGCCAGCAGCCAGGGGTTCAGCAATCAGCCCCAGCATTTT.

This clone was counted a few times. Written as DNA, the CDR3 is TGTGCCTGGAATCCGCTCCAGGACTGGAACTATGGCTACACCTTC. This codes for CAWNPLQDWNYGYTF. V and J are TRBV30 and TRBJ1-2; D remains unclear. The CDR3 contains 15 residues. Germline V gives CDR1 GTSNPN, CDR2 SVGIG (reference sequence). Trimming shortened V by 4 bases and J by 2 bases, and 17 bases separated the two germline ends.

The chain couples TRBV5-8 to TRBJ1-4; D is possibly TRBD1 (6 bases). The CDR3 is 13 amino acids. Germline CDR1 SGHTS, CDR2 YDEGEE. The germline V and J ends were trimmed by 0 bases and 10 bases, with 10 bases remaining between them. The CDR3 sequence is CASSLGGLGKLFF. Written as DNA, the CDR3 is TGTGCCAGCAGCTTGGGGGGGCTGGGAAAACTGTTTTTT. Together with reference TRBV5-8 and TRBJ1-4, the CDR3 gives the full variable domain: EAGVTQSPTHLIKTRGQQATLRCSPISGHTSVYWYQQALGLGLQFLLWYDEGEERNRGNFPPRFSGRQFPNYSSELNVNALELEDSALYLCASSLGGLGKLFFGSGTQLSVL.

The genes are TRBV6-5 and TRBJ2-2; TRBD1 aligns across 7 bases. With V trimmed by 7 bases and J by 4 bases, 9 bases remained unmatched. Per the germline V gene, CDR1 is MNHEY and CDR2 is SVGAGI. This CDR3 comprises 15 residues. The DNA for the CDR3 is TGTGCCAGCAAGCTTGACAGGGAGTTCACCGGGGAGCTGTTTTTT. It encodes CASKLDREFTGELFF.

The V and J genes are TRBV7-2 and TRBJ2-5; 9 bases fit TRBD2. Per germline, CDR1 SGHTA and CDR2 FQGNSA. The CDR3 has 15 residues. V lost 2 bases to trimming and J lost 4 bases; unmatched junction nucleotides: 5. The CDR3 is CASSLSSGTPETQYF. CDR3 DNA sequence: TGTGCCAGCAGCTTATCTAGCGGGACCCCAGAGACCCAGTACTTC.

The chain recombines TRBV11-3 with TRBJ2-2; perhaps TRBD1 as D (6 bases). Germline assignment: CDR1 SGHNT and CDR2 YENEEA. Between the trimmed V and J ends, which lost 0 bases and 2 bases, there was a span of 13 bases. This CDR3 has 17 amino acids. The CDR3 nucleotides read TGTGCCAGCAGCTTAGACGTGGGGGCAGGAAACACCGGGGAGCTGTTTTTT. The encoded protein is CASSLDVGAGNTGELFF.

The V gene is TRBV9, the J gene TRBJ1-1, with D possibly being TRBD1 (5 bases). The germline V and J ends were trimmed by 1 base and 3 bases, with 13 bases remaining between them. The CDR3 is 15 residues long. From germline, CDR1 is SGDLS and CDR2 YYNGEE. The CDR3 region is CASSVNPKGDTEAFF. DNA of the CDR3: TGTGCCAGCAGCGTAAACCCCAAAGGGGACACTGAAGCTTTCTTT.

The rearrangement links TRBV27 to TRBJ1-4, with 7 bases identical to TRBD1. The germline gives CDR1 MNHEY, CDR2 SMNVEV (reference sequence). This CDR3 region has 14 residues. The J segment lost 8 bases and the V segment lost 5 bases, leaving 8 bases of the junction unmatched. Here the CDR3 reads CASSDRQGQEKLFF. CDR3 DNA: TGTGCCAGCAGTGACAGACAGGGACAGGAAAAACTGTTTTTT. The whole variable domain, filled in from reference TRBV27 and TRBJ1-4, reads EAQVTQNPRYLITVTGKKLTVTCSQNMNHEYMSWYRQDPGLGLRQIYYSMNVEVTDKGDVPEGYKVSRKEKRNFPLILESPSPNQTSLYFCASSDRQGQEKLFFGSGTQLSVL.

The rearrangement links TRBV5-4 to TRBJ2-1, with a tentative D call TRBD1 (6 bases). Germline V lookup: CDR1 SGHNT, CDR2 YYREEE (reference sequence). The V end was cut by 2 bases, the J end by 9 bases, with 15 bases between. CDR3 length: 14 residues. The CDR3, as DNA: TGTGCCAGCAGCTTCGGGACATCCCCCGGTGAGCAGTTCTTC. Its translation: CASSFGTSPGEQFF.

V usage is TRBV30 and J usage is TRBJ1-1; 8 bases align to TRBD1. The CDR3 totals 13 residues. The trim removed 2 bases at V and 4 bases at J, leaving 3 bases unmatched. CDR1 GTSNPN and CDR2 SVGIG come from the germline V gene (reference sequence). This CDR3 reads CAWSTGGGTEAFF. The CDR3 DNA sequence: TGTGCCTGGAGTACAGGGGGGGGCACTGAAGCTTTCTTT.

This sequence joins TRBV12-3 or TRBV12-4 and TRBJ2-2; 7 bases are shared with TRBD1. The CDR3 runs 13 residues. J was trimmed by 4 bases and V by 10 bases; bases with no gene match: 6. The chain's CDR3 is CAITGATTGELFF. In DNA, the CDR3 is TGTGCCATTACAGGGGCGACCACCGGGGAGCTGTTTTTT.

The CDR3 reads CASSLDGQGANEQFF. CDR3 DNA: TGCGCCAGCAGCTTAGATGGACAGGGGGCCAATGAGCAGTTCTTC. The gene calls are TRBV5-1 and TRBJ2-1, with TRBD1 identical over 11 bases. The V and J ends lost 2 bases and 6 bases, in that order; junction bases with no gene match: 4. CDR3 size: 15 residues. Germline V CDR1 and CDR2: SGHRS, YFSETQ.

On this clone: The junction departs from germline at one end; a sequencing error may be responsible. The rearrangement joins TRBV5-1 to TRBJ2-1, with D possibly TRBD2 on 5 matching bases. Germline V gene data show CDR1 as SGHRS and CDR2 as YFSETQ. This CDR3 has 11 residues. CDR3 region: CASGEKGPPVF. The CDR3, as DNA: TGCGCCAGCGGGGAGAAGGGCCCACCGGTCTTC.

The chain combines TRBV23-1 with TRBJ1-5; 10 positions match TRBD1. TRBV23-1 is sorted into the ORF group, with uncertain function. CDR3 size: 13 residues. Trimming took 7 bases from V and 5 from J; bases not matched to a gene: 2. The CDR3 sequence is CASKGTGDQPQHF. In nucleotides, the CDR3 is TGCGCCAGCAAAGGGACAGGGGATCAGCCCCAGCATTTT.

The chain employs TRBV27 and TRBJ1-2, with a weak D call TRBD1 (5 bases). The CDR3 loop spans 14 amino acids. The germline CDR1 and CDR2 sequences are MNHEY and SMNVEV (reference sequence). Trimming stripped 1 base from V and 5 bases from J, with 11 bases between. The CDR3 sequence is CASSLLGPGYGYTF. As DNA, the CDR3 is TGTGCCAGCAGTTTATTAGGGCCAGGGTATGGCTACACCTTC.

This clone is a singleton in its sample. V is TRBV28 and J is TRBJ2-1; a possible D gene is TRBD2 (6 bases). The CDR3 is 13 amino acids. The germline V gene encodes CDR1 MDHEN and CDR2 SYDVKM. The V end was cut by 6 bases, the J end by 7 bases, with 13 bases between. The CDR3 DNA sequence: TGTGCCAGCAGCCTTAGCGGCATAAATGAGCAGTTCTTC. Protein: CASSLSGINEQFF.

The chain carries TRBV12-5 and TRBJ2-5; TRBD2 matches 7 bases. V trimming: 6 bases; J trimming: 1 base; junction bases outside the gene matches: 2. Per germline, CDR1 LGHNT and CDR2 FRNRAP. This CDR3 is built from 13 residues. The CDR3 loop reads CASGSSGQETQYF. The DNA for the CDR3 is TGTGCTAGTGGGTCTAGCGGCCAAGAGACCCAGTACTTC.

The V and J genes are TRBV6-1 and TRBJ2-7, with 11 bases matching TRBD1. CDR1 and CDR2 from the germline V gene are MNHNS and SASEGT. The CDR3 is 15 residues long. J lost 5 bases, V lost 0 bases, and 3 bases had no gene match. The CDR3 protein is CASSEAEGQGDEQYF. DNA of the CDR3: TGTGCCAGCAGTGAAGCAGAGGGACAGGGGGACGAGCAGTACTTC.

The chain carries TRBV11-2 and TRBJ1-6; maybe TRBD1 (6 bases). V was shortened by 4 bases and J by 15 bases, with 13 bases between the two germline ends. CDR1 and CDR2 (germline): SGHAT, FQNNGV. The CDR3 totals 12 residues. The chain's CDR3 is CASSSPGQGLHF. As DNA, the CDR3 is TGTGCCAGCAGCTCACCGGGACAAGGCCTCCACTTT.

This clone was recorded once. The rearrangement links TRBV2 to TRBJ2-3; 8 bases match TRBD2. From germline, CDR1 is SNHLY and CDR2 FYNNEI. The CDR3 is made up of 14 amino acids. Trimming removed 6 bases from V and 7 bases from J; junction bases left unmatched: 9. The CDR3 loop reads CASSDTPGGNTQYF. For the CDR3, the DNA is TGTGCCAGCAGCGATACGCCGGGAGGGAATACGCAGTATTTT.